This is a list of T cell receptor beta chains from one sample in a study of blood T cell repertoires in COVID-19. Sequencing was performed with immunoSEQ multiplex PCR; in TCRdb, only in-frame clones are kept and a portion is missing. The table lists under 150,000 clones, 85% to 90% of them singletons. The specimen sequenced was peripheral blood. The source is a woman in her fifties or sixties with active COVID-19. Both conserved end residues are part of each CDR3. Fields, in order: V gene, clone size, D gene, J gene, CDR3 DNA, CDR3 protein. D genes are given only for firm matches. Size tells how often a clone was seen (once, few, many) or the class of an expanded clone, and some rows leave it out.

V: TRBV18; size: .; D: TRBD2; J: TRBJ2-1; DNA: TGTGCCAGCTCCCCCGACCGGACTAGCGGGAGGAGTGAGCAGTTCTTC; CDR3: CASSPDRTSGRSEQFF
V: TRBV2; size: .; D: TRBD2; J: TRBJ2-5; DNA: TGTGCCAGCAGTGAAGATTTTAGCGGGAGTGGCCAAGAGACCCAGTACTTC; CDR3: CASSEDFSGSGQETQYF
V: TRBV7-2; size: .; D: TRBD1; J: TRBJ2-5; DNA: TGTGCCAGCAGCTTAGGGACAGGGATTTTAGAGACCCAGTACTTC; CDR3: CASSLGTGILETQYF
V: TRBV28; size: .; D: .; J: TRBJ2-7; DNA: TGTGCCAGCAGTCTAAGCTCCTACGAGCAGTACTTC; CDR3: CASSLSSYEQYF
V: TRBV30; size: .; D: .; J: TRBJ2-5; DNA: TGTGCCTGGAGTGATGTCGGAGCGTACCAAGAGACCCAGTACTTC; CDR3: CAWSDVGAYQETQYF
V: TRBV28; size: .; D: .; J: TRBJ1-4; DNA: TGTGCCAGCAGTCCGTGGAGAGGTGACAATGAAAAACTGTTTTTT; CDR3: CASSPWRGDNEKLFF
V: TRBV28; size: .; D: .; J: TRBJ2-7; DNA: TGTGCCAGTTCCCGGGTCTCAGCCTACGAGCAGTACTTC; CDR3: CASSRVSAYEQYF
V: TRBV9; size: .; D: .; J: TRBJ2-3; DNA: TGTGCCAGCAGCGAGCGGAGCACAGATACGCAGTATTTT; CDR3: CASSERSTDTQYF
V: TRBV7-9; size: .; D: .; J: TRBJ2-7; DNA: TGTGCCAGCAGCCCCCAGGGGATCTCCTACGAGCAGTACTTC; CDR3: CASSPQGISYEQYF
V: TRBV19; size: .; D: TRBD2; J: TRBJ2-7; DNA: TGTGCCAGCCAGAGAAAGACTAGCGGGAGTTACGAGCAGTACTTC; CDR3: CASQRKTSGSYEQYF
V: TRBV19; size: .; D: .; J: TRBJ1-4; DNA: TGTGCCAGTAGTATAGGAGGAGGAACTAATGAAAAACTGTTTTTT; CDR3: CASSIGGGTNEKLFF
V: TRBV4-1; size: .; D: .; J: TRBJ1-3; DNA: TGCGCCAGCAGCCAAGTTTACGGGATCACTGGAAACACCATATATTTT; CDR3: CASSQVYGITGNTIYF
V: TRBV10-3; size: .; D: .; J: TRBJ1-1; DNA: TGTGCCATCAGTGAACAGTTGGGACAAATGAACACTGAAGCTTTCTTT; CDR3: CAISEQLGQMNTEAFF
V: TRBV6-5; size: .; D: TRBD2; J: TRBJ2-2; DNA: TGTGCCAGCAGCCACGGGGGGGAGCGGATCGGGGAGCTGTTTTTT; CDR3: CASSHGGERIGELFF
V: TRBV6-5; size: .; D: .; J: TRBJ2-1; DNA: TGTGCCAGCAATCCAGGTCTTTACAATGAGCAGTTCTTC; CDR3: CASNPGLYNEQFF
V: TRBV14; size: .; D: TRBD1; J: TRBJ2-7; DNA: TGTGCCAGCAGCCTCCTACAGGGGAACCCTTACGAGCAGTACTTC; CDR3: CASSLLQGNPYEQYF
V: TRBV5-1; size: .; D: .; J: TRBJ2-1; DNA: TGCGCCAGCAGCTTGGCGGGGTCCAATGAGCAGTTCTTC; CDR3: CASSLAGSNEQFF
V: TRBV5-6; size: .; D: .; J: TRBJ1-5; DNA: TGTGCCAGCAGCTTGGCGGGAGGGGGGGGAGGCAATCAGCCCCAGCATTTT; CDR3: CASSLAGGGGGNQPQHF
V: TRBV28; size: .; D: .; J: TRBJ1-2; DNA: TGTGCCAGCAGCTCCTGGGCGGGAGACTATGGCTACACCTTC; CDR3: CASSSWAGDYGYTF
V: TRBV5-5; size: .; D: TRBD1; J: TRBJ1-4; DNA: TGTGCCAGCAGCTACCAGGGGGGTTGGACTAATGAAAAACTGTTTTTT; CDR3: CASSYQGGWTNEKLFF
V: TRBV5-1; size: .; D: TRBD2; J: TRBJ2-1; DNA: TGCGCCAGCAGCTTTCCGTCTAGCGGGAAGAACAATGAGCAGTTCTTC; CDR3: CASSFPSSGKNNEQFF
V: TRBV6-6; size: .; D: .; J: TRBJ1-2; DNA: TGTGCCAGCAGTGGATCCCTTGAGGACTATGGCTACACCTTC; CDR3: CASSGSLEDYGYTF
V: TRBV18; size: .; D: TRBD1; J: TRBJ1-6; DNA: TGTGCCAGCTCACCACTGACAGGGGAGTATTCACCCCTCCACTTT; CDR3: CASSPLTGEYSPLHF
V: TRBV6-2/TRBV6-3; size: .; D: TRBD2; J: TRBJ2-1; DNA: TGTGCCAGCAGCGGACTAGCGGGAGGATTCCCCCTCTACAATGAGCAGTTCTTC; CDR3: CASSGLAGGFPLYNEQFF
V: TRBV28; size: few; D: TRBD1; J: TRBJ2-3; DNA: TGTGCCAGCTCCGGTGACAGGGGTTTTATCACAGATACGCAGTATTTT; CDR3: CASSGDRGFITDTQYF
V: TRBV20-1; size: .; D: .; J: TRBJ2-3; DNA: TGCAACTTTCAGGGGCAGTATTTT; CDR3: CNFQGQYF
V: TRBV23-1; size: .; D: TRBD1; J: TRBJ2-3; DNA: TGCGCCAGCAGTCCACAGACAGGGGCCGAAGATACGCAGTATTTT; CDR3: CASSPQTGAEDTQYF
V: TRBV3-1/TRBV3-2; size: .; D: .; J: TRBJ1-5; DNA: TGTGCCAGCAGCCTCCCTAATCAGCCCCAGCATTTT; CDR3: CASSLPNQPQHF
V: TRBV29-1; size: .; D: .; J: TRBJ1-1; DNA: TGCAGCGACTACCCACGGGGTCCTGAAGCTTTCTTT; CDR3: CSDYPRGPEAFF
V: TRBV28; size: .; D: TRBD1; J: TRBJ1-2; DNA: TGTGCCAGCAGTTTAAACCCCGACAGGGTCTATTACTATGGCTACACCTTC; CDR3: CASSLNPDRVYYYGYTF
V: TRBV18; size: .; D: TRBD1; J: TRBJ1-4; DNA: TGTGCCAGCTCCCCGACAGGGGTTGGTGAAAAACTGTTTTTT; CDR3: CASSPTGVGEKLFF